This record covers a single T cell receptor (beta chain). Its antigen is undetermined. CDR1 and CDR2 (germline): MGHDK, SYGVNS. The CDR3 loop spans 15 amino acids. V was pared by 2 bases and J by 8 bases, with 16 bases between. This sample is drawn from a study of shared clonotypes between healthy human individuals. Study context: Samples came from two female and three male donors aged 18 to 49. Three CD4 naive, three CD4 memory, two CD8 naive and one CD8 memory plate were used per donor.

Assay: immunoSEQ multiplex PCR; the TCRdb copy retains only in-frame clones and omits some. The table records approximately 110,000 clones, about 72% of them present only once. Regarding the study as a whole: Compared with memory subsets, naive subsets generally had larger estimated richness. Naive CD4 clonotypes overlapped across a handful of donors at roughly 5%.

Sequences were obtained from memory CD8+ T cells sorted from blood. Regarding subset: CD45RO+ cells pooled with CCR7-negative TemRA cells. The TCR originated in a woman in her thirties in good health. The chain joins TRBV25-1 to TRBJ2-1; D is possibly TRBD1 or TRBD2 (6 bases each). The CDR3 reads CASSEVGPRGDEQFF. CDR3 nucleotide sequence: TGTGCCAGCAGTGAAGTCGGGCCAAGGGGGGATGAGCAGTTCTTC. Variable domain in full (rest from reference TRBV25-1 and TRBJ2-1): EADIYQTPRYLVIGTGKKITLECSQTMGHDKMYWYQQDPGMELHLIHYSYGVNSTEKGDLSSESTVSRIRTEHFPLTLESARPSHTSQYLCASSEVGPRGDEQFFGPGTRLTVL.